Each of the 10 T cell receptor beta chains below was sequenced from the same sample in a study of T-cell memory formation after mild COVID-19. TCRdb re-derived calls from the 5' RACE reads in MiXCR, one entry per CDR3 protein. This table holds tens of thousands of distinct CDR3 sequences, approximately 6.8% found once. The sequencing sample was made of PBMCs or a T cell subset sorted from them (not recorded which). These receptors were taken from a man aged 18-30 years who had mild COVID-19 (a few samples of this study predate the infection). Cell type and time point are not known.

This clonotype occurred many times. J is TRBJ1-4 and V is TRBV5-1, with D unresolved. Trimming pared 0 bases from V and 8 bases from J, leaving 14 bases between. There are 15 residues in the CDR3. Germline V gene lookup returns CDR1 SGHRS and CDR2 YFSETQ. The CDR3 DNA is TGCGCCAGCAGCTTGGGACTAGGAGAGGGAGAAAAACTGTTTTTT. Protein product: CASSLGLGEGEKLFF.

This chain connects TRBV3-1 to TRBJ2-2; 10 bases fit TRBD1. Trimming cost V 3 bases and J 5 bases; bases outside gene matches: 6. From germline, CDR1 is LGHDT and CDR2 YNNKEL (reference sequence). This CDR3 region has 16 residues. CDR3 protein: CASSHDRGLRTGELFF. Here the CDR3 DNA reads TGTGCCAGCAGCCACGACAGGGGGCTAAGGACCGGGGAGCTGTTTTTT.

The CDR3 here is CASSQVFSERRGLNTEAFF. CDR3 DNA: TGCGCCAGCAGCCAAGTTTTTTCTGAACGGCGTGGACTGAACACTGAAGCTTTCTTT. The chain combines TRBV4-1 with TRBJ1-1; no clear D gene. This CDR3 is built from 19 residues. Between the trimmed V and J ends, which lost 1 base and 0 bases, there was a span of 21 bases. Per the germline V gene, CDR1 is MGHRA and CDR2 is YSYEKL.

The rearrangement uses TRBV20-1 and TRBJ2-3, with D possibly being TRBD2 (6 bases). The CDR3 is made up of 12 amino acids. Trimming left V 2 bases short and J 8 bases short, with 11 bases between. The germline V gene encodes CDR1 DFQATT and CDR2 SNEGSKA (reference sequence). CDR3 amino acids: CSARSEAGTQYF. The CDR3 bases are TGCAGTGCTAGATCAGAAGCGGGTACGCAGTATTTT.

Only a few counts were recorded for this clonotype. This chain joins TRBV5-1 and TRBJ2-5, with TRBD1 matching over 7 bases. Trimming took 5 bases from V and 1 from J; bases not matched to a gene: 2. The CDR3 is 13 residues long. Germline CDR1 and CDR2: SGHRS and YFSETQ. This CDR3 is CASSPGGQETQYF. CDR3 nucleotides: TGCGCCAGCAGTCCAGGGGGCCAAGAGACCCAGTACTTC.

The chain employs TRBV5-1 and TRBJ2-5, with TRBD2 matching over 13 bases. Trimming at V came to 4 bases and at J to 5 bases, leaving 8 bases not matched to a gene. From germline, CDR1 is SGHRS and CDR2 YFSETQ. This CDR3 region has 16 residues. The CDR3 spells CASSPTLAGGRETQYF. In DNA, the CDR3 is TGCGCCAGCAGCCCCACACTAGCGGGGGGGCGGGAGACCCAGTACTTC.

This clonotype was counted between two and nine times. The chain is built from TRBV12-3 or TRBV12-4 and TRBJ1-2; D might be TRBD1 (6 bases). The CDR3 totals 14 residues. The ends were cut back, 6 bases at V and 8 bases at J, with 19 bases in the middle. The CDR3 is CASRPDRERSGYTF. Written as DNA, the CDR3 is TGTGCCAGCAGGCCGGACAGAGAGAGATCCGGCTACACCTTC.

This clonotype came up a few times. The rearrangement links TRBV18 to TRBJ2-3; D ambiguous. The CDR3 spans 13 residues. V was cut by 6 bases and J by 3 bases, with 10 bases left in between. Germline V gene lookup returns CDR1 KGHSH and CDR2 LQKENI. In DNA form, the CDR3 reads TGTGCCAGCTCTAGAGCCGCGACAGATACGCAGTATTTT. This sequence encodes CASSRAATDTQYF.

This clonotype occurred many times. The chain couples TRBV12-3 or TRBV12-4 to TRBJ2-5; 12 bases align to TRBD2. CDR3 size: 15 residues. V gave up 4 bases and J gave up 2 bases; unmatched junction bases: 2. CDR3 DNA sequence: TGTGCCAGCAGTTCGACTAGCGGGGGACAAGAGACCCAGTACTTC. It codes for CASSSTSGGQETQYF.

The chain employs TRBV5-1 and TRBJ1-2, with 8 bases lining up with TRBD1. The CDR3 contains 13 residues. The germline gives CDR1 SGHRS, CDR2 YFSETQ. V was pared by 4 bases and J by 8 bases, with 7 bases of the junction left unmatched. CDR3 in DNA: TGCGCCAGCAGCGCGGGACAGGTGGAAGGCTACACCTTC. It is translated as CASSAGQVEGYTF.